A single T cell receptor (beta chain) is shown here with its context. Its antigen remains unknown. The ends were cut back, 3 bases at V and 7 bases at J, with 19 bases in the middle. The CDR3 loop spans 16 amino acids. CDR1 and CDR2 (germline): LGHNA, YSLEER. Produced via immunoSEQ multiplex PCR; TCRdb's table is partial and in-frame only. This table holds about 2.4 million clones, more than 90% found once. The data were taken from a study of shared clonotypes between healthy human individuals. Study-level results: Between several donors, naive CD4 clonotypes were shared at a level of around 5.2%.

This chain joins TRBV4-3 and TRBJ2-1, with D maybe TRBD1 (6 bases). The origin of this receptor is a man younger than 30 in good health. The specimen sequenced was naive CD4+ T cells sorted from blood. Documented subset: CD45RA+ positively selected. The CDR3 sequence: CASSQGAAYSFNEQFF. CDR3 DNA sequence: TGCGCCAGCAGCCAGGGGGCGGCGTACAGTTTTAATGAGCAGTTCTTC.